This T cell receptor beta chain was captured by sequencing in a study of T cells in Graves' hyperthyroidism and ophthalmopathy. On the study more broadly: Peripheral blood samples were taken at initial diagnosis, prior to any treatment.

Amplified TCR beta CDR3 regions derived from RNA transcripts. Using the HTBI primer set, a first-round RT-PCR was run on the TCR CDR3. One entry per CDR3 protein results from TCRdb running MiXCR on the multiplex PCR reads. The sample lists over 150,000 distinct CDR3 sequences; 17% were seen once. The CDR3 is 13 amino acids. CDR1 MNHNS and CDR2 SASEGT come from the germline V gene. Trimming took off 4 bases at V and 8 bases at J, with 14 bases between the two ends. The sample holds many counts of this clonotype. Sequenced: blood. The rearrangement links TRBV6-1 to TRBJ1-2; D is unclear. The receptor comes from a woman aged 45-59 years with Graves' hyperthyroidism. The DNA of the CDR3 is TGTGCCAGCAGTGTGGAGACCAGAAGCGGCTACACCTTC. Protein: CASSVETRSGYTF.